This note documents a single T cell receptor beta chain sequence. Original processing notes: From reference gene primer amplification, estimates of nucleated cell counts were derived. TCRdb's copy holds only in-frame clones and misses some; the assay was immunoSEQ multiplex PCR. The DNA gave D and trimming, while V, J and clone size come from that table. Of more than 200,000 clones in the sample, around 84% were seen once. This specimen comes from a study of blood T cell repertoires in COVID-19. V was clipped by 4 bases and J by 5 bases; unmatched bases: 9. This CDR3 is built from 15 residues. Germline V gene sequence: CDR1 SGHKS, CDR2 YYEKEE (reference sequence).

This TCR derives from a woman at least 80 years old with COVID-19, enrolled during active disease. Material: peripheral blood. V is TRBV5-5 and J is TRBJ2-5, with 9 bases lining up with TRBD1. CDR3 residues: CASSRGTGRSETQYF. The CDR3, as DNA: TGTGCCAGCAGCAGGGGGACAGGGAGGTCCGAGACCCAGTACTTC.